This is a list of T cell receptor beta chains from one sample in a study of radiotherapy plus CTLA-4 blockade in lung cancer. Data came from immunoSEQ multiplex PCR; TCRdb stores just in-frame clones and leaves some out. The sample contains about 55,000 clones, almost 85% of which appear only once. Material: peripheral blood, obtained from a patient treated with radiotherapy plus ipilimumab. These receptor sequences come from a human donor with non-small cell lung cancer whose response to radiotherapy plus ipilimumab could not be evaluated. The CDR3 runs from the conserved cysteine through the conserved F or W. Fields, in order: V gene, clone size, D gene, J gene, CDR3 DNA, CDR3 protein. The D gene is left open where the match is weak. Clone size is not always given. Where it is, it says once, few, many or a class for expanded clones.

v_gene: TRBV15
abundance: NA
d_gene: NA
j_gene: TRBJ1-3
CDR3nt: TGTGCCACCAGCAGAGATTCTACTTTTGGAAACACCATATATTTT
CDR3aa: CATSRDSTFGNTIYF

v_gene: TRBV27
abundance: once
d_gene: NA
j_gene: TRBJ1-1
CDR3nt: TGTGCCAGCAGTTACAGGGTCAGCACTGAAGCTTTCTTT
CDR3aa: CASSYRVSTEAFF

v_gene: TRBV5-1
abundance: once
d_gene: TRBD1
j_gene: TRBJ2-5
CDR3nt: TGCGCCAGCAGAGCCCTGACAGGGGACCAAGAGACCCAGTACTTC
CDR3aa: CASRALTGDQETQYF

v_gene: TRBV16
abundance: once
d_gene: NA
j_gene: TRBJ1-2
CDR3nt: TGTGCCAGCAGCCAATCGTACAGCCGCTGGAACTATGGCTACACCTTC
CDR3aa: CASSQSYSRWNYGYTF

v_gene: TRBV5-1
abundance: once
d_gene: TRBD1
j_gene: TRBJ1-4
CDR3nt: TGCGCCAGCGGTCCAGGGGGTGGTAATGAAAAACTGTTTTTT
CDR3aa: CASGPGGGNEKLFF

v_gene: TRBV7-9
abundance: NA
d_gene: NA
j_gene: TRBJ1-1
CDR3nt: TGTGCCAGCAGCTTAGAATCGGGGATTGAAGCTTTCTTT
CDR3aa: CASSLESGIEAFF

v_gene: TRBV7-2
abundance: NA
d_gene: NA
j_gene: TRBJ1-4
CDR3nt: TGTGCCAGCAGCCCCTGGGGGGGAGTAGAGTATGAAAAACTGTTTTTT
CDR3aa: CASSPWGGVEYEKLFF

v_gene: TRBV6-5
abundance: once
d_gene: NA
j_gene: TRBJ2-7
CDR3nt: TGTGCCAGCAGTCTCGGGGAACGGCGCGAGCAGTACTTC
CDR3aa: CASSLGERREQYF

v_gene: TRBV19
abundance: NA
d_gene: NA
j_gene: TRBJ2-6
CDR3nt: TGTGCCAGTAGTACCTCCAGAGGGGCCAACGTCCTGACTTTC
CDR3aa: CASSTSRGANVLTF

v_gene: TRBV10-2
abundance: NA
d_gene: TRBD1
j_gene: TRBJ1-2
CDR3nt: TGCGCCAGCAGTCGGGACAGGGGTTATGGCTACACCTTC
CDR3aa: CASSRDRGYGYTF

v_gene: TRBV12-5
abundance: NA
d_gene: TRBD1
j_gene: TRBJ2-7
CDR3nt: TGTGCTAGTGGTCCACGTCGGACAGGGGCCCCCGTCTTC
CDR3aa: CASGPRRTGAPVF